This T cell receptor beta chain was sequenced during a study of shared clonotypes between healthy human individuals. About the research overall: The study used three CD4 naive, three CD4 memory, two CD8 naive and one CD8 memory plate per donor. Study-wide results and caveats: Clonotypes shared by all four donors outscored non-shared clonotypes in generation probability. Though the depth was large, rarefaction showed that sorted-subset sequencing was incomplete. Generally, estimated richness proved larger in naive subsets than it did in memory subsets.

In the case of this clone: Its matching antigen is unknown.

Positively selected for CCR7, the CD45RO-negative cells used as naive CD8 cells excluded terminally differentiated effector memory CD45RA+ cells. The V end was cut by 3 bases, the J end by 3 bases, with 2 bases between. CDR1 and CDR2 (germline): MNHEY, SMNVEV (reference sequence). The CDR3 has 11 amino acids. Sequencing used immunoSEQ multiplex PCR; TCRdb keeps in-frame clones, though not all of them. The sample includes some 2,000,000 clones, about 95% of them seen just once. The sequenced sample was naive CD8+ T cells sorted from blood. The clonotype originates from a man younger than 35 in good health. V is TRBV27 and J is TRBJ2-5, with D hard to call. The CDR3 here is CASSLEETQYF. The CDR3 DNA is TGTGCCAGCAGTTTGGAAGAGACCCAGTACTTC.